The 14 T cell receptor beta chains below were found in one sample sequenced in a study of beta chain features in type 1 diabetes. Sequencing targeted expressed TCRB transcripts, as all isolated RNA had been reverse transcribed. Method: immunoSEQ multiplex PCR; TCRdb's copy keeps in-frame clones and lacks some. The data show 150,000 to 200,000 clones, about 12% seen once. The source material was central memory CD4+ T cells from blood. The source is a woman under 30 in good health.

The V and J genes are TRBV10-3 and TRBJ1-1; TRBD1 matches at 9 bases. From germline, CDR1 is ENHRY and CDR2 SYGVKD. Losses at the gene ends were 4 bases for V and 6 bases for J; bases not matched to a gene: 3. The CDR3 sequence is 13 residues long. The CDR3 DNA sequence: TGTGCCATCAGTGCCCGGGACAGGGCTGAAGCTTTCTTT. Its protein is CAISARDRAEAFF.

The chain uses TRBV28 and TRBJ2-2, with 12 bases matching TRBD2. Germline V gene sequence: CDR1 MDHEN, CDR2 SYDVKM. V lost 4 bases to trimming and J lost 5 bases; unmatched junction nucleotides: 2. The CDR3 length is 15 residues. In DNA, the CDR3 is TGTGCCAGCAGTTACGGACTAGCGGGAACCGGGGAGCTGTTTTTT. Its protein is CASSYGLAGTGELFF. Variable domain in full (rest from reference TRBV28 and TRBJ2-2): DVKVTQSSRYLVKRTGEKVFLECVQDMDHENMFWYRQDPGLGLRLIYFSYDVKMKEKGDIPEGYSVSREKKERFSLILESASTNQTSMYLCASSYGLAGTGELFFGEGSRLTVL.

The table lists this clone with a few counts. The J gene is TRBJ2-4, the V gene TRBV29-1; 8 bases match TRBD1. Germline-derived CDR1 and CDR2 are SQVTM and ANQGSEA. The CDR3 loop spans 15 amino acids. The trim removed 6 bases at V and 1 base at J, leaving 8 bases unmatched. The chain's CDR3 is CSVGLRQGAKNIQYF. The CDR3 nucleotides are TGCAGCGTCGGACTCCGACAGGGGGCCAAAAACATTCAGTACTTC.

V gene TRBV6-5 combines with J gene TRBJ2-1; D may be TRBD1 (6 bases). With 5 bases removed from V and 8 bases from J, the gap between germline ends came to 10 bases. The CDR3 has 12 residues. The germline gives CDR1 MNHEY, CDR2 SVGAGI. CDR3 loop: CASSTGLDEQFF. Here the CDR3 DNA reads TGTGCCAGCAGTACAGGGCTCGATGAGCAGTTCTTC.

This clone came up a few times. The chain recombines TRBV7-8 with TRBJ1-1, with a weak D call TRBD1 (6 bases). CDR1 and CDR2 from the germline V gene are SGHVS and FQNEAQ. This CDR3 comprises 13 residues. Trimming removed 5 bases at V and 7 bases at J, with 14 bases between. CDR3 bases: TGTGCCAGCAGCGTTTCCGGGACAATTGAAGCTTTCTTT. Its translation: CASSVSGTIEAFF.

V and J are TRBV28 and TRBJ2-5; D may be TRBD2 (6 bases). V lost 8 bases and J 5 bases, leaving 18 bases between the germline ends. Germline-derived CDR1 and CDR2 are MDHEN and SYDVKM. CDR3 size: 14 residues. CDR3 protein: CASLRVAGKETQYF. CDR3 DNA: TGTGCCAGCCTAAGAGTCGCGGGGAAGGAGACCCAGTACTTC.

The chain joins TRBV28 to TRBJ2-7; the match to TRBD1 covers 7 bases. In germline, CDR1 is MDHEN, CDR2 SYDVKM. CDR3 size: 16 residues. V trimming: 6 bases; J trimming: 0 bases; junction bases outside the gene matches: 11. The CDR3 sequence is CASSDKQGLGSYEQYF. DNA of the CDR3: TGTGCCAGCAGCGATAAACAGGGGTTGGGCTCCTACGAGCAGTACTTC.

This clone has only a few counts. The chain couples TRBV28 to TRBJ1-2; D ambiguous. The CDR3 has 13 amino acids. Trimming left V 10 bases short and J 3 bases short, with 15 bases between. CDR1 MDHEN and CDR2 SYDVKM come from the germline V gene. CDR3 nucleotide sequence: TGTGCCACAACAGTTGGCAGCTACTATGGCTACACCTTC. The encoded protein is CATTVGSYYGYTF.

The V gene is TRBV27, the J gene TRBJ2-2; 10 bases line up with TRBD2. J gave up 9 bases and V 4 bases, and 5 bases lay outside the gene matches. CDR3 length: 14 amino acids. Germline V gives CDR1 MNHEY, CDR2 SMNVEV (reference sequence). The CDR3: CASSYRAGGRELFF. The CDR3 DNA reads as TGTGCCAGCAGTTATCGAGCGGGAGGGAGGGAGCTGTTTTTT.

Points on this clone: This sample includes further DNA sequences coding for the same CDR3. The chain recombines TRBV5-1 with TRBJ1-4; TRBD1 matches 8 bases. Germline V gene lookup returns CDR1 SGHRS and CDR2 YFSETQ. The CDR3 is made up of 15 amino acids. J lost 5 bases, V lost 0 bases, and 3 bases had no gene match. This CDR3 reads CASSLAGTGNEKLFF. DNA for the CDR3: TGCGCCAGCAGCTTGGCCGGGACAGGAAATGAAAAACTGTTTTTT.

This clone was counted between two and nine times. The chain employs TRBV9 and TRBJ2-7, with a tentative D call TRBD2 (6 bases). The CDR3 is 16 residues long. Looked up from germline, CDR1 is SGDLS and CDR2 is YYNGEE. V gave up 0 bases and J gave up 2 bases, with 15 bases separating them. In nucleotides, the CDR3 is TGTGCCAGCAGCGTAGGGTCCAGCGGGTACCCCTACGAGCAGTACTTC. It encodes CASSVGSSGYPYEQYF.

This clone has a handful of counts. Other nucleotide sequences from this sample produce the same CDR3. J is TRBJ2-3 and V is TRBV14; perhaps TRBD1 as D (6 bases). The CDR3 spans 12 residues. The V gene's germline CDR1 is SGHDN and CDR2 FVKESK. The ends were cut back, 3 bases at V and 6 bases at J, with 7 bases in the middle. This chain's CDR3 is CASSQGADTQYF. The CDR3 nucleotides read TGTGCCAGCAGCCAGGGGGCGGATACGCAGTATTTT.

CDR3 DNA sequence: TGTGCCTGGAGAAATACAGGGGGCAACTATGGCTACACCTTC. Translated: CAWRNTGGNYGYTF. The chain has TRBV30 and TRBJ1-2; 9 bases map to TRBD1. V gave up 3 bases and J gave up 2 bases; unmatched junction bases: 4. The CDR3 is made up of 14 amino acids. Germline-derived CDR1 and CDR2 are GTSNPN and SVGIG (reference sequence).

This chain connects TRBV5-1 to TRBJ2-4; maybe TRBD1 (6 bases). Trimming pared 2 bases from V and 1 base from J, leaving 10 bases between. Looked up from germline, CDR1 is SGHRS and CDR2 is YFSETQ. The CDR3 sequence is 15 residues long. The CDR3 reads CASSLTQGAKNIQYF. The DNA of the CDR3 is TGCGCCAGCAGCTTAACGCAGGGGGCCAAAAACATTCAGTACTTC.